Each of the 6 T cell receptor beta chains below was sequenced from the same sample in a study of blood T cell repertoires in COVID-19 (dated by TCRdb to 2018 to 2021). Library creation used the immunoSEQ multiplex PCR assay. The table comes from immuneACCESS by way of TCRdb, which keeps in-frame sequences with V and J called. Part of the clones is missing from these tables; in studies checked, under half for an unresolved V gene and the rest for unknown reasons. The sample table holds some 200,000 clones, of which around nine tenths were seen once. The ten largest clones take up less than 3.5% of the sample. The sequenced sample consisted of peripheral blood. The receptor source for this set is a man aged 40-50 years with active or convalescent COVID-19.

V and J are TRBV28 and TRBJ1-1; D not certain. Deletions cut 4 bases from V and 2 bases from J, with 8 bases between. The CDR3 has 13 residues. Germline V gene lookup returns CDR1 MDHEN and CDR2 SYDVKM. CDR3 sequence reads: CASSYAVNTEAFF. The CDR3 DNA sequence: TGTGCCAGCAGTTACGCAGTCAACACTGAAGCTTTCTTT.

V gene TRBV7-2 combines with J gene TRBJ2-5, with no clear D. CDR3 length: 14 residues. Trimming stripped 2 bases from V and 0 bases from J, with 7 bases between. Germline V gene sequence: CDR1 SGHTA, CDR2 FQGNSA. Here the CDR3 DNA reads TGTGCCAGCAGCTTAAACGGGTACCAAGAGACCCAGTACTTC. It specifies CASSLNGYQETQYF.

The gene calls are TRBV29-1 and TRBJ1-1; a weak D match, TRBD1 (6 bases). CDR3 length: 13 amino acids. V shed 5 bases and J shed 0 bases, with 10 bases lying between them. CDR1 and CDR2 from the germline V gene are SQVTM and ANQGSEA. The CDR3 here is CSVTYRVNTEAFF. The CDR3 nucleotides read TGCAGCGTTACCTACAGGGTGAACACTGAAGCTTTCTTT.

The chain uses TRBV5-1 and TRBJ1-6; no clear D. Trimming removed 4 bases at V and 7 bases at J, with 9 bases between. Germline V gene data show CDR1 as SGHRS and CDR2 as YFSETQ. CDR3 size: 13 residues. CDR3 bases: TGCGCCAGCAGCAAAGAAGCGAATTCACCCCTCCACTTT. It codes for CASSKEANSPLHF. The entire variable domain, with the rest obtained from reference TRBV5-1 and TRBJ1-6, is as follows: KAGVTQTPRYLIKTRGQQVTLSCSPISGHRSVSWYQQTPGQGLQFLFEYFSETQRNKGNFPGRFSGRQFSNSRSEMNVSTLELGDSALYLCASSKEANSPLHFGNGTRLTVT.

This sequence joins TRBV4-1 and TRBJ1-5, with a weak D call TRBD1 (6 bases). The germline V and J ends were trimmed by 4 bases and 1 base, with 14 bases remaining between them. CDR3 length: 16 amino acids. Germline V gene lookup returns CDR1 MGHRA and CDR2 YSYEKL. The CDR3 region has the DNA TGCGCCAGCAGCCCCTCCACAGGGTTCAGCAATCAGCCCCAGCATTTT. It is translated as CASSPSTGFSNQPQHF.

This clone has only a few counts. V and J are TRBV30 and TRBJ2-7, with D possibly TRBD1 on 5 matching bases. This CDR3 contains 12 residues. The V and J ends lost 4 bases and 1 base respectively, with 8 bases between them. The germline gives CDR1 GTSNPN, CDR2 SVGIG (reference sequence). For the CDR3, the DNA is TGTGCCTGGAAGGGGCCTTCCTACGAGCAGTACTTC. Its protein product is CAWKGPSYEQYF. The full variable domain, rest sourced from reference TRBV30 and TRBJ2-7, is SQTIHQWPATLVQPVGSPLSLECTVEGTSNPNLYWYRQAAGRGLQLLFYSVGIGQISSEVPQNLSASRPQDRQFILSSKKLLLSDSGFYLCAWKGPSYEQYFGPGTRLTVT.